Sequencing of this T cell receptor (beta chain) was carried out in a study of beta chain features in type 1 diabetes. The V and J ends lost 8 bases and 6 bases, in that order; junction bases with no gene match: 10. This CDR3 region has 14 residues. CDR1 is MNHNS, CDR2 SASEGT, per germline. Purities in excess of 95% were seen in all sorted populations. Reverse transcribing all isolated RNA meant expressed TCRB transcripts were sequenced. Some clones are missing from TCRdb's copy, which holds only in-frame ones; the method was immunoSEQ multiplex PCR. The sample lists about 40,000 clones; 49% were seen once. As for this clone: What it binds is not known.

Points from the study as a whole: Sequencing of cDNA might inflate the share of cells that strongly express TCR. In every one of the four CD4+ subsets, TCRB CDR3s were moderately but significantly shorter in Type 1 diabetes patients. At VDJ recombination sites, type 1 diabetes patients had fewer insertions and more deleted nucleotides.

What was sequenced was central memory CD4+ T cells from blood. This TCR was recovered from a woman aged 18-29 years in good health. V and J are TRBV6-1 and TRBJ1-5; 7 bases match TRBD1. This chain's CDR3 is CASVEGGTIQPQHF. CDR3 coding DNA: TGTGCCAGCGTTGAAGGGGGCACAATTCAGCCCCAGCATTTT.